These T cell receptor beta chains were read from a single sample in a study of OX40 agonist ivuxolimab in advanced cancers. Here immunoSEQ multiplex PCR was the method, and the copy in TCRdb shows in-frame clones only, minus some. The data contain about 60,000 clones, 85% of them singletons. Source: CD4+ or CD8+ T cells sorted from blood, taken in a trial of the OX40 agonist ivuxolimab. These receptor sequences come from an adult with an advanced solid tumor such as melanoma, head and neck, liver or kidney cancer. The CDR3 runs from the conserved cysteine through the conserved F or W. The order of the fields is J gene, CDR3 length, V gene, D gene, clone size, CDR3 DNA, CDR3 protein. A D gene is named only where the DNA matches it firmly. The listing skips clone size in some rows; elsewhere it reads once, few, many or a size class.

TRBJ2-5	15	TRBV6-5	TRBD2	-	TGTGCCAGCAGGGCTAGCGGGGGGGCTGGAGAGACCCAGTACTTC	CASRASGGAGETQYF
TRBJ1-1	12	TRBV5-5	-	-	TGTGCCAGCAGCTTGGTAGTCACTGAAGCTTTCTTT	CASSLVVTEAFF
TRBJ1-4	14	TRBV6-6	TRBD1	-	TGTGCCAGCAGGACAGGGAAGACTAATGAAAAACTGTTTTTT	CASRTGKTNEKLFF
TRBJ1-2	14	TRBV6-5	-	-	TGTGCCAGCAGTTACCGACAGGCCGGGTATGGCTACACCTTC	CASSYRQAGYGYTF
TRBJ2-5	16	TRBV5-4	TRBD2	-	TGTGCCAGCAGCTGGGGACTAGCGGGAGAGTTAGAGACCCAGTACTTC	CASSWGLAGELETQYF
TRBJ2-2	14	TRBV28	-	-	TGTGCCTCTTTGCAGAGCGGGAACACCGGGGAGCTGTTTTTT	CASLQSGNTGELFF
TRBJ1-2	12	TRBV5-1	-	-	TGCGCCAGCAGCTTGAAGGGCTATGGCTACACCTTC	CASSLKGYGYTF
TRBJ1-5	17	TRBV19	-	-	TGTGCCAGTAGCGAAATCTTCTCGGGGGCGAGTAATCAGCCCCAGCATTTT	CASSEIFSGASNQPQHF
TRBJ2-1	19	TRBV21-1	-	-	TGTGCCAGCAAACTGGGGGGGACTAGCGGGAGGTCCGGGTGTAATGAGCAGTTCTTC	CASKLGGTSGRSGCNEQFF
TRBJ2-7	12	TRBV19	-	-	TGTGCCAGTAGTGCCAGCTCCTACGAGCAGTACTTC	CASSASSYEQYF
TRBJ2-3	12	TRBV18	-	-	TGTGCCAGCTCGGCTGCAGGAGATACGCAGTATTTT	CASSAAGDTQYF
TRBJ2-1	12	TRBV6-1	-	-	TGTGCCAGCAGTGAGTTAAGGAATGAGCAGTTCTTC	CASSELRNEQFF
TRBJ1-6	16	TRBV6-5	-	-	TGTGCCAGCAGTTACTCGCTCAGAGGTAGTGTTTCACCCCTCCACTTT	CASSYSLRGSVSPLHF
TRBJ1-3	16	TRBV5-4	TRBD1	-	TGTGCCAGCAGCTCCCGGGACAGAGGCTCTGGAAACACCATATATTTT	CASSSRDRGSGNTIYF
TRBJ1-2	14	TRBV7-8	TRBD1	-	TGTGCCAGCACCCGGGGGGGACAGGGTGAAAGCTACACCTTC	CASTRGGQGESYTF
TRBJ2-6	15	TRBV19	-	once	TGTGCCAGTAGTATCGCCGGAACTGGGGCCAACGTCCTGACTTTC	CASSIAGTGANVLTF
TRBJ2-7	19	TRBV19	TRBD1	-	TGTGCCAGTGGACAGGGTGGGAGGAGAGGGACAGGGTCCCCATACGAGCAGTACTTC	CASGQGGRRGTGSPYEQYF
TRBJ2-3	16	TRBV19	-	-	TGTGCCAGTAGTATAATCGGCGGGGGCTCTGGAGATACGCAGTATTTT	CASSIIGGGSGDTQYF